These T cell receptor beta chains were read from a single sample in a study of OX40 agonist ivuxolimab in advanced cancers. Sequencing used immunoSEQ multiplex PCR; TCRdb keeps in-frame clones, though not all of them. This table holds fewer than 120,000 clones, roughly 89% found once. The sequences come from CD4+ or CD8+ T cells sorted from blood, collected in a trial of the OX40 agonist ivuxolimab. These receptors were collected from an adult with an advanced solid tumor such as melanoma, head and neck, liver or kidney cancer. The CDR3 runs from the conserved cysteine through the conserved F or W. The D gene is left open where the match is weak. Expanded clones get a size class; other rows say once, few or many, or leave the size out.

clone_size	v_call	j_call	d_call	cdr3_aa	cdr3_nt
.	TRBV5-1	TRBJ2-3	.	CASSLGTWSTDTQYF	TGCGCCAGCAGCCTGGGTACTTGGAGCACAGATACGCAGTATTTT
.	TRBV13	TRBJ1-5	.	CASSLQQLGPQHF	TGTGCCAGCAGTCTTCAGCAGTTGGGGCCCCAGCATTTT
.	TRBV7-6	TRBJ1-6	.	CASSVGSYSPLHF	TGTGCCAGCAGCGTAGGTTCTTATTCACCCCTCCACTTT
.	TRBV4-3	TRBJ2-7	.	CASSQVAAGGYEQYF	TGCGCCAGCAGCCAAGTCGCCGCAGGGGGGTACGAGCAGTACTTC
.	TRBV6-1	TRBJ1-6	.	CASRRGHRNSPLHF	TGTGCCAGCAGAAGGGGACACCGTAATTCACCCCTCCACTTT
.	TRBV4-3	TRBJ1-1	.	CASSQVSQTLNTEAFF	TGCGCCAGCAGCCAAGTTTCCCAGACCCTCAACACTGAAGCTTTCTTT
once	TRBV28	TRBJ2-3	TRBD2	CASSRLAGIRDTQYF	TGTGCCAGCAGTCGACTAGCGGGGATTCGAGATACGCAGTATTTT
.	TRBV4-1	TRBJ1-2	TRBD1	CASSPLFGQVYGYTF	TGCGCCAGCTCCCCCTTATTTGGACAGGTCTATGGCTACACCTTC
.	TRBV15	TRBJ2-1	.	CATSRDVASREQFF	TGTGCCACCAGCAGAGATGTAGCCTCCCGTGAGCAGTTCTTC
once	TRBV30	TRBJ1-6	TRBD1	CAWSGRSGQNNSPLHF	TGTGCCTGGAGTGGACGTTCGGGACAGAACAATTCACCCCTCCACTTT
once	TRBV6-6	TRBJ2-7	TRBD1	CASSYRRTGGSYEQYF	TGTGCCAGCAGTTACCGACGGACAGGAGGCTCCTACGAGCAGTACTTC
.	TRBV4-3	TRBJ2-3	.	CASSQSSPGYKIRTQYF	TGCGCCAGCAGCCAGTCTAGTCCGGGTTATAAAATTCGTACGCAGTATTTT
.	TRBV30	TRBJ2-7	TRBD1	CAWRQGQGISYEQYF	TGTGCCTGGAGACAAGGACAGGGGATTTCCTACGAGCAGTACTTC
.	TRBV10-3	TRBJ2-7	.	CAIRTVVHEQYF	TGTGCCATCAGGACCGTGGTCCACGAGCAGTACTTC
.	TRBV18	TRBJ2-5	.	CASSRSQGTQETQYF	TGTGCCAGCTCACGGAGCCAGGGGACTCAAGAGACCCAGTACTTC
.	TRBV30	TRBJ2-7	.	CAWSPGEFYEQYF	TGTGCCTGGAGTCCTGGGGAATTCTACGAGCAGTACTTC
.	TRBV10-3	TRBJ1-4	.	CAISDSGKGSTNEKLFF	TGTGCCATCAGTGACTCGGGGAAGGGATCAACTAATGAAAAACTGTTTTTT
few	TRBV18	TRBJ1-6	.	CASSGAYNSPLHF	TGTGCCAGCTCAGGGGCCTATAATTCACCCCTCCACTTT
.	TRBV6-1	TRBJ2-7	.	CASSDPRTYEQYF	TGTGCCAGCAGTGATCCCAGGACCTACGAGCAGTACTTC
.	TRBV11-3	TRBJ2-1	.	CASSLDRYNEQFF	TGTGCCAGCAGCTTAGACAGATACAATGAGCAGTTCTTC
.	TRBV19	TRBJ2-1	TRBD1	CASSSDRGGEQFF	TGTGCCAGTAGTAGCGACAGGGGCGGTGAGCAGTTCTTC
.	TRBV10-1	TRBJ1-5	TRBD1	CASRPPDRAKLNQPQHF	TGCGCCAGCAGACCCCCCGACAGGGCAAAACTCAATCAGCCCCAGCATTTT
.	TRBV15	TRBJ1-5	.	CATSSRKGGGRGNQPQHF	TGTGCCACCAGCAGCCGAAAAGGGGGGGGCCGAGGGAATCAGCCCCAGCATTTT
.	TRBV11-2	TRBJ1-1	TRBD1	CASSLGQGNTEAFF	TGTGCCAGCAGCTTAGGACAGGGGAACACTGAAGCTTTCTTT
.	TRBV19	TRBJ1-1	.	CASSMDPGATEAFF	TGTGCCAGTAGTATGGATCCTGGTGCCACTGAAGCTTTCTTT
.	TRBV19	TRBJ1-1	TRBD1	CASSIRVHRGINTEAFF	TGTGCCAGTAGTATTAGGGTCCACAGGGGTATTAACACTGAAGCTTTCTTT
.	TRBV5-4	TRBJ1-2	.	CASSLPPNYGYTF	TGTGCCAGCAGCTTGCCCCCTAACTATGGCTACACCTTC
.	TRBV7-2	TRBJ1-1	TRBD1	CASSLPTGGSTEAFF	TGTGCCAGCAGCCTCCCGACAGGGGGGAGCACTGAAGCTTTCTTT
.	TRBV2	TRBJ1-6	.	CASQDGIGNSPLHF	TGTGCCAGCCAGGACGGCATCGGCAATTCACCCCTCCACTTT
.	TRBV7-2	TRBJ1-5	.	CASSLGTIQPQHF	TGTGCCAGCAGCTTGGGTACTATCCAGCCCCAGCATTTT
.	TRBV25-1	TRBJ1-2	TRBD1	CASRGTGEDGYTF	TGTGCCAGCAGGGGGACAGGGGAAGATGGCTACACCTTC
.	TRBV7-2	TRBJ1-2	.	CASSLAGSDYGYTF	TGTGCCAGCAGCTTAGCAGGGTCTGACTATGGCTACACCTTC
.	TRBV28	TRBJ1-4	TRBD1	CATWTGKDEKLFF	TGTGCCACCTGGACAGGGAAAGATGAAAAACTGTTTTTT
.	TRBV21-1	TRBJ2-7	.	CASSKVPKTNEQYF	TGTGCCAGCAGCAAAGTCCCCAAGACTAACGAGCAGTACTTC
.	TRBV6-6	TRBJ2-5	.	CASSSGKGETQYF	TGTGCCAGCAGTTCAGGGAAAGGAGAGACCCAGTACTTC
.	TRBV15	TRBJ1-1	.	CATSRDLRSDEAFF	TGTGCCACCAGCAGAGATCTTAGGAGCGATGAAGCTTTCTTT
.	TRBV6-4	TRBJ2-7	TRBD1	CASSTFPGQGVDEQYF	TGTGCCAGCAGTACCTTTCCGGGACAGGGGGTCGACGAGCAGTACTTC
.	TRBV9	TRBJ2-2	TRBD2	CASSVGLAGATGELFF	TGTGCCAGCAGCGTAGGGCTAGCGGGGGCAACCGGGGAGCTGTTTTTT
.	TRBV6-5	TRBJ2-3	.	CASRPPGWDTQYF	TGTGCCAGCAGACCTCCGGGGTGGGATACGCAGTATTTT
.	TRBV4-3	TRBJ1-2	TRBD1	CASSQDPGQIYGYTF	TGCGCCAGCAGCCAAGATCCGGGACAGATCTATGGCTACACCTTC
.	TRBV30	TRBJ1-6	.	CAWSAGEGNSPLHF	TGTGCCTGGAGTGCAGGGGAAGGTAATTCACCCCTCCACTTT
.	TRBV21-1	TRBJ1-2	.	CASSKEAGQGRRNYGYTF	TGTGCCAGCAGCAAAGAGGCGGGACAGGGTCGACGAAACTATGGCTACACCTTC
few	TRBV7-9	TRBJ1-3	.	CASSLVTLSPASYF	TGTGCCAGCAGCTTAGTGACCCTTTCTCCCGCTTCGTATTTT
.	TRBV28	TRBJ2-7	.	CASSLQQGNGRDEQYF	TGTGCCAGCAGTTTACAACAGGGTAATGGCAGGGACGAGCAGTACTTC
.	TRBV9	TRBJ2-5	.	CASSRGGPQETQYF	TGTGCCAGCAGCAGAGGGGGGCCTCAAGAGACCCAGTACTTC